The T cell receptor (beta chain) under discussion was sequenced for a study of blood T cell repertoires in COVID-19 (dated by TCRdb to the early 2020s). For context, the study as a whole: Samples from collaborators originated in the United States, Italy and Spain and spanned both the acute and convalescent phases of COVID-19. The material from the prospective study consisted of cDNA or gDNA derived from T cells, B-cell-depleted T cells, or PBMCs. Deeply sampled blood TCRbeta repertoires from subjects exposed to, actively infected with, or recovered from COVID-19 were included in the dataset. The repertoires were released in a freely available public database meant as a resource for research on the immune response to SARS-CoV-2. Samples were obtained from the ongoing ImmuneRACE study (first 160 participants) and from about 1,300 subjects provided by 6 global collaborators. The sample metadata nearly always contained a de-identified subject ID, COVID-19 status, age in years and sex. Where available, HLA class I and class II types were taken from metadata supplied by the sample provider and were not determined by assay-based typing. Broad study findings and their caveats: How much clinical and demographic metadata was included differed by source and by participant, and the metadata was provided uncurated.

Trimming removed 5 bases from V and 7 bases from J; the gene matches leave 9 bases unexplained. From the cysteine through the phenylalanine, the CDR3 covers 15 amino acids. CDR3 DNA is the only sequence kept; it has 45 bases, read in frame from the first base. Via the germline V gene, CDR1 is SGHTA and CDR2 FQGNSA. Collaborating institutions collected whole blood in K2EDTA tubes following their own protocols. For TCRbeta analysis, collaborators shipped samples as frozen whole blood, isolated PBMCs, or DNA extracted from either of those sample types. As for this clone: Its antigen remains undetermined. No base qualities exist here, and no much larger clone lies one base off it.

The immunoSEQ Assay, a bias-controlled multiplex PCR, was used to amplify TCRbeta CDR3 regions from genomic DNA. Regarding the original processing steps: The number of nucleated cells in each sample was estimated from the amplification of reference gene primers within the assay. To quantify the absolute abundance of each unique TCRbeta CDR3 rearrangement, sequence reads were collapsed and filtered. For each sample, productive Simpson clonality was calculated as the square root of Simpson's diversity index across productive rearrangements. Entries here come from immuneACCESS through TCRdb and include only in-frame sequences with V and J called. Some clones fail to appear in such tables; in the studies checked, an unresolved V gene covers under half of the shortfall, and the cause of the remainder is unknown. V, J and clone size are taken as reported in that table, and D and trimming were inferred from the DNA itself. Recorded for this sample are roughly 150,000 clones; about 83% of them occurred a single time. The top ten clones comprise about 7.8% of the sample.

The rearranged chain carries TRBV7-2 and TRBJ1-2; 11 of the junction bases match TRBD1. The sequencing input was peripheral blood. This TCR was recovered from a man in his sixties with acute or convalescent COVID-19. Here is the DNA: TGTGCCAGCAGCCTAGGAGGGACAGGGGGAAGTGGCTACACCTTC. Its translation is CASSLGGTGGSGYTF. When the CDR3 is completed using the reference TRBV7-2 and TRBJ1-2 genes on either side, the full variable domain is GAGVSQSPSNKVTEKGKDVELRCDPISGHTALYWYRQSLGQGLEFLIYFQGNSAPDKSGLPSDRFSAERTGGSVSTLTIQRTQQEDSAVYLCASSLGGTGGSGYTFGSGTRLTVV.